These 27 T cell receptor beta chains came from one sample sequenced in a study of cytomegalovirus exposure and HLA in healthy donors. The PCR made use of 60 Vbeta and 13 Jbeta primers. Generated by immunoSEQ multiplex PCR, the TCRdb table keeps only in-frame clones and is missing some. The table lists some 150,000 clones, over 75% of them singletons. Sample: PBMCs. The receptors shown here come from a man aged 30 to 45 in good health and CMV-seronegative.

Only a few counts were recorded for this clone. This sequence joins TRBV29-1 and TRBJ2-7, with 9 bases fitting TRBD2. This CDR3 is 12 amino acids long. The germline V gene has CDR1 SQVTM and CDR2 ANQGSEA. Trimming at V came to 2 bases and at J to 8 bases, leaving 4 bases not matched to a gene. The chain's CDR3 is CSVELGLAKQYF. CDR3 sequence (DNA): TGCAGCGTTGAATTGGGACTAGCCAAGCAGTACTTC.

J is TRBJ2-1 and V is TRBV5-1, with TRBD2 matching 7 bases. CDR3 length: 17 amino acids. CDR1 is SGHRS and CDR2 is YFSETQ in the germline V gene. V shed 2 bases, J shed 5 bases, and the junction held 13 bases outside the gene matches. The CDR3 region has the DNA TGCGCCAGCAGCTTACGGGTTCTAACGGGGGGTAACAATGAGCAGTTCTTC. Protein sequence: CASSLRVLTGGNNEQFF. Looking up the rest from reference TRBV5-1 and TRBJ2-1 gives the full variable domain: KAGVTQTPRYLIKTRGQQVTLSCSPISGHRSVSWYQQTPGQGLQFLFEYFSETQRNKGNFPGRFSGRQFSNSRSEMNVSTLELGDSALYLCASSLRVLTGGNNEQFFGPGTRLTVL.

The chain has TRBV28 and TRBJ2-1, with D perhaps TRBD1 (5 bases). Germline CDR1 reads MDHEN; CDR2 reads SYDVKM. Trimming removed 2 bases at V and 7 bases at J, with 18 bases between. The CDR3 covers 16 residues. The CDR3: CASSLGRAGHQNEQFF. CDR3 bases: TGTGCCAGCAGTTTAGGTCGGGCAGGGCATCAAAATGAGCAGTTCTTC.

The chain carries TRBV7-7 and TRBJ2-7, with D maybe TRBD2 (5 bases). CDR1 is SSHAT, CDR2 FNYEAQ, per germline (reference sequence). Trimming left V 3 bases short and J 3 bases short, with 9 bases between. The CDR3 totals 13 residues. CDR3 sequence reads: CASSLGELYEQYF. CDR3 sequence (DNA): TGTGCCAGCAGCTTGGGAGAGCTCTACGAGCAGTACTTC.

The CDR3 is CASSISRENEQYF. The CDR3 DNA follows: TGTGCCAGTAGTATAAGCAGGGAAAACGAGCAGTACTTC. The chain joins TRBV19 to TRBJ2-7, with D maybe TRBD1 (5 bases). The CDR3 extends over 13 amino acids. The ends were cut back, 2 bases at V and 5 bases at J, with 10 bases in the middle. The germline gives CDR1 LNHDA, CDR2 SQIVND (reference sequence).

The CDR3 region has the DNA TGCGCCAGCAGTGAGATGTTGCGCGCCCTGATGTATTTT. Translating gives CASSEMLRALMYF. V usage is TRBV10-2 and J usage is TRBJ2-3; no reliable D call. The V end lost 2 bases, the J end lost 14 bases, and 17 bases lay between the germline ends. The CDR3 has 13 amino acids. Germline lookup yields CDR1 WSHSY and CDR2 SAAADI.

The chain is built from TRBV29-1 and TRBJ1-4, with unresolved D. Trimming left V 3 bases short and J 0 bases short, with 8 bases between. The CDR3 runs 14 residues. Germline V gives CDR1 SQVTM, CDR2 ANQGSEA. CDR3 bases: TGCAGCGTTGAGTTCGGTGCAACTAATGAAAAACTGTTTTTT. Protein sequence: CSVEFGATNEKLFF.

The V gene is TRBV5-1, the J gene TRBJ2-7, with 10 bases matching TRBD2. The CDR3 has 15 amino acids. CDR1 and CDR2 (germline): SGHRS, YFSETQ. The V gene end was trimmed by 0 bases and the J gene end by 3 bases; junction bases not matched to a gene: 3. For the CDR3, the DNA is TGCGCCAGCAGCTTGGGTTCTAGCGGGGGCTACGAGCAGTACTTC. This translates into CASSLGSSGGYEQYF.

The chain recombines TRBV29-1 with TRBJ2-3, with D maybe TRBD2 (7 bases). V was cut by 4 bases and J by 2 bases, with 13 bases left in between. The CDR3 extends over 14 amino acids. In germline, CDR1 is SQVTM, CDR2 ANQGSEA. The CDR3, as DNA: TGCAGCGTTGTCAACGGGGGGCACACAGATACGCAGTATTTT. It yields the protein CSVVNGGHTDTQYF.

V and J are TRBV5-6 and TRBJ1-1, with 7 positions matching TRBD1. V shed 4 bases, J shed 4 bases, and the junction held 10 bases outside the gene matches. CDR1 and CDR2 from the germline V gene are SGHDT and YYEEEE. There are 15 residues in the CDR3. CDR3 loop: CASSPLPGGSTEAFF. CDR3 nucleotide sequence: TGTGCCAGCAGCCCCCTCCCAGGGGGAAGCACTGAAGCTTTCTTT.

The chain combines TRBV6-5 with TRBJ2-2; 9 positions match TRBD1. Germline V gene data show CDR1 as MNHEY and CDR2 as SVGAGI. The trim removed 2 bases at V and 7 bases at J, leaving 5 bases unmatched. The CDR3 length is 15 residues. In nucleotides, the CDR3 is TGTGCCAGCAGTTACAGGGACAGGGAATACGGGGAGCTGTTTTTT. Protein: CASSYRDREYGELFF.

The J gene is TRBJ2-7, the V gene TRBV28; the D gene is possibly TRBD2 (6 bases). The CDR3 extends over 13 amino acids. Trimming shortened V by 2 bases and J by 4 bases, and 9 bases separated the two germline ends. The germline V gene has CDR1 MDHEN and CDR2 SYDVKM. The CDR3 DNA reads TGTGCCAGCAGTTTACCAGGGAGGTACGAGCAGTACTTC. This codes for CASSLPGRYEQYF. Variable domain in full (rest from reference TRBV28 and TRBJ2-7): DVKVTQSSRYLVKRTGEKVFLECVQDMDHENMFWYRQDPGLGLRLIYFSYDVKMKEKGDIPEGYSVSREKKERFSLILESASTNQTSMYLCASSLPGRYEQYFGPGTRLTVT.

The chain joins TRBV7-6 to TRBJ1-4, with 8 bases lining up with TRBD1. Germline V lookup: CDR1 SGHVS, CDR2 FNYEAQ. This CDR3 comprises 15 residues. The V segment lost 5 bases and the J segment 6 bases; nucleotides outside the gene matches: 8. CDR3 sequence: CASSLTGGRHEKLFF. The CDR3 bases are TGTGCCAGCAGCCTCACAGGGGGAAGACATGAAAAACTGTTTTTT.

This clone came up a few times. The rearrangement joins TRBV25-1 to TRBJ1-2; D is unclear. Germline V CDR1 and CDR2: MGHDK, SYGVNS. V lost 1 base and J lost 0, with 9 bases in between. This CDR3 region has 15 residues. CDR3 amino acids: CASSESGGPNYGYTF. The CDR3 coding sequence is TGTGCCAGCAGTGAATCTGGAGGGCCTAACTATGGCTACACCTTC.

The chain links TRBV5-6 to TRBJ2-7; TRBD2 agrees at 8 bases. Germline CDR1 SGHDT, CDR2 YYEEEE. V was clipped by 5 bases and J by 4 bases; unmatched bases: 8. The CDR3 covers 14 residues. This CDR3 reads CASSSRGGGYEQYF. CDR3 DNA sequence: TGTGCCAGCAGTAGCCGGGGGGGTGGGTACGAGCAGTACTTC.

The chain recombines TRBV7-9 with TRBJ2-5; the match to TRBD2 covers 8 bases. CDR1 SEHNR and CDR2 FQNEAQ come from the germline V gene (reference sequence). This CDR3 comprises 18 residues. The V gene end was trimmed by 5 bases and the J gene end by 6 bases; junction bases not matched to a gene: 20. CDR3 coding DNA: TGTGCCAGCAGCCATACAGAGGCCGGGAGGGCCGGGGTGAAGACCCAGTACTTC. Translated, it gives CASSHTEAGRAGVKTQYF.

The chain links TRBV5-6 to TRBJ2-1; TRBD2 matches 13 bases. J gave up 9 bases and V 4 bases, and 10 bases lay outside the gene matches. CDR1 SGHDT and CDR2 YYEEEE come from the germline V gene. This CDR3 has 16 residues. The CDR3: CASSLLLAGGPGEQFF. The CDR3 nucleotides read TGTGCCAGCAGCCTCTTACTAGCGGGAGGGCCAGGTGAGCAGTTCTTC.

The chain links TRBV6-5 to TRBJ1-2, with D perhaps TRBD1 (5 bases). Germline V gene sequence: CDR1 MNHEY, CDR2 SVGAGI. This CDR3 is built from 13 residues. V lost 5 bases and J lost 2, with 9 bases in between. CDR3: CASSLDSNYGYTF. The DNA of the CDR3 is TGTGCCAGCAGTCTAGACAGCAACTATGGCTACACCTTC.

The rearrangement joins TRBV6-1 to TRBJ2-3, with D hard to call. V lost 2 bases, J lost 0 bases, and 15 bases lay in between. In germline, CDR1 is MNHNS, CDR2 SASEGT. This CDR3 region has 17 residues. Here the CDR3 reads CASSENPPGSSTDTQYF. The DNA for the CDR3 is TGTGCCAGCAGTGAAAATCCTCCCGGGTCTAGCACAGATACGCAGTATTTT.

This chain links TRBV7-9 with TRBJ1-1; TRBD1 agrees at 7 bases. The CDR3 has 14 amino acids. Germline-derived CDR1 and CDR2 are SEHNR and FQNEAQ (reference sequence). V trimming: 5 bases; J trimming: 4 bases; junction bases outside the gene matches: 7. CDR3 nucleotides: TGTGCCAGCAGCCAGACAGGGCGCGGCACTGAAGCTTTCTTT. This sequence encodes CASSQTGRGTEAFF.

The chain joins TRBV6-5 to TRBJ1-1; the D gene is possibly TRBD1 (5 bases). This CDR3 contains 14 residues. Per the germline V gene, CDR1 is MNHEY and CDR2 is SVGAGI. The ends were cut back, 7 bases at V and 3 bases at J, with 15 bases in the middle. As DNA, the CDR3 is TGTGCCAGCACCTCGGGGGGTACCTACACTGAAGCTTTCTTT. Its protein product is CASTSGGTYTEAFF.

The chain has TRBV6-5 and TRBJ2-7; 11 bases are shared with TRBD2. Germline trimming cut 6 bases from V and 2 bases from J; bases unmatched to any gene: 3. The CDR3 loop spans 14 amino acids. Per germline, CDR1 MNHEY and CDR2 SVGAGI. CDR3 region: CASSSLAGAYEQYF. The CDR3 DNA reads TGTGCCAGCAGCTCACTAGCGGGGGCCTACGAGCAGTACTTC.

This chain connects TRBV11-1 to TRBJ1-5, with 7 positions matching TRBD1. Germline CDR1 SGHAT, CDR2 FQDESV (reference sequence). The CDR3 is 15 residues long. The junction had 10 bases not matched to a gene; V was cut back by 5 bases and J by 6 bases. The CDR3 DNA is TGTGCCAGCAGCCCTCTGACAGGGACGGGTCAGCCCCAGCATTTT. Protein: CASSPLTGTGQPQHF.

The chain has TRBV6-5 and TRBJ1-4, with 12 positions matching TRBD1. Germline V gives CDR1 MNHEY, CDR2 SVGAGI. The CDR3 covers 16 residues. The V gene end was trimmed by 2 bases and the J gene end by 7 bases; junction bases not matched to a gene: 5. CDR3 loop: CASSYRDRGLSEKLFF. In DNA, the CDR3 is TGTGCCAGCAGTTACAGGGACAGGGGGCTCTCTGAAAAACTGTTTTTT.

V gene TRBV5-1 combines with J gene TRBJ1-5, with a weak D call TRBD1 (5 bases). Looked up from germline, CDR1 is SGHRS and CDR2 is YFSETQ. The CDR3 runs to 15 residues. Trimming stripped 0 bases from V and 3 bases from J, with 10 bases between. CDR3 loop: CASSLVGAINQPQHF. The CDR3 DNA reads as TGCGCCAGCAGCTTGGTAGGGGCGATCAATCAGCCCCAGCATTTT. Looking up the rest from reference TRBV5-1 and TRBJ1-5 gives the full variable domain: KAGVTQTPRYLIKTRGQQVTLSCSPISGHRSVSWYQQTPGQGLQFLFEYFSETQRNKGNFPGRFSGRQFSNSRSEMNVSTLELGDSALYLCASSLVGAINQPQHFGDGTRLSIL.

The gene calls are TRBV9 and TRBJ2-1; tentative D call: TRBD2 (6 bases). V was clipped by 4 bases and J by 4 bases, with 15 bases between them. The CDR3 contains 15 residues. Germline lookup yields CDR1 SGDLS and CDR2 YYNGEE. The CDR3 protein is CASSRLGPSYNEQFF. The CDR3 bases are TGTGCCAGCAGCCGACTAGGTCCCAGTTACAATGAGCAGTTCTTC.

The J gene is TRBJ1-4, the V gene TRBV28; D perhaps matches TRBD1 (6 bases). V lost 3 bases and J lost 5, with 16 bases in between. The CDR3 is 16 residues long. Per the germline V gene, CDR1 is MDHEN and CDR2 is SYDVKM. CDR3: CASSFLSGHPNEKLFF. The CDR3 bases are TGTGCCAGCAGTTTTCTGTCGGGACACCCAAATGAAAAACTGTTTTTT.